This T cell receptor (beta chain) is from a study of cytomegalovirus exposure and HLA in healthy donors. Overall study context: The same platform used for the 600 to 750 first-cohort repertoires was also used for the 100 to 150 validation repertoires, as a later analysis reported. Study results and caveats: Through in vitro validation, a few CMV-associated chains were shown to be specific for CMV antigens. The authors listed 150 to 200 TCR beta chains as cytomegalovirus-associated. Published work reported that the classifier diagnosed cytomegalovirus status with high specificity and sensitivity.

Generated by immunoSEQ multiplex PCR, the TCRdb table keeps only in-frame clones and is missing some. Of roughly 100,000 clones in the sample, around 86% were seen once. A word on this clone: Antigen: not known.

The CDR3 has 14 amino acids. The V and J ends lost 1 base and 10 bases respectively, with 14 bases between them. Germline V gene data show CDR1 as PRHDT and CDR2 as FYEKMQ (reference sequence). The receptor's source is a woman in her late teens or twenties in good health and CMV-seropositive. V usage is TRBV13 and J usage is TRBJ2-1; D not resolved. The specimen was PBMCs. CDR3 coding DNA: TGTGCCAGCAGCTTAGTGAGCTTCCCCAGGGAGCAGTTCTTC. Amino acid sequence: CASSLVSFPREQFF.